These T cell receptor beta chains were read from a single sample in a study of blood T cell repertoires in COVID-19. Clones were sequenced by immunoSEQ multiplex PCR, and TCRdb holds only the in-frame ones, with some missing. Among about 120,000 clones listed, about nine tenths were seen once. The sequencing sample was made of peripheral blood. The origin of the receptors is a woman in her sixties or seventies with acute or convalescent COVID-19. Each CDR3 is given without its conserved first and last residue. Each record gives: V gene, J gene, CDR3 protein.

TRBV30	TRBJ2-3	AWSRTGGTDTQY
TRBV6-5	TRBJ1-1	ASSTTRREAF
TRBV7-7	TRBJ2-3	ASSPLAGAMDTQY
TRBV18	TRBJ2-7	ASLEGQGNEQY
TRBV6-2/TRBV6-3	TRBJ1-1	ASSWGGNTEAF
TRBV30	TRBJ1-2	AWSDRGNYGYT
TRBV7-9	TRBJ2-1	ASTGGGSDEQF
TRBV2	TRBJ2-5	ASSGDRAQETQY
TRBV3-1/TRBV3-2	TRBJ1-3	ASSQAGTNGNTIY
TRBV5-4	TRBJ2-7	ASRDQGIYEQY
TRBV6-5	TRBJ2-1	ASSPDQGSYNEQF
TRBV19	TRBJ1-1	ASSTQGHNTEAF
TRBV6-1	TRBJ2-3	ASSEGREGRGTQY
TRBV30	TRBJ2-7	AWSVRGRGLAGAPPKNYEQY
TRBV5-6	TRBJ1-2	ASSPRDRVGSNYGYT
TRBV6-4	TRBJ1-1	ASSDRGNTEAF
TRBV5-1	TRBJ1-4	ASSGDRGSWEATNEKLF
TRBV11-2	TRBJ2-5	ASSLDGGRETQY
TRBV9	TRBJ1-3	ASSVDEGSWGNTIY
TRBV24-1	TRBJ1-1	ATSGQGGTEAF
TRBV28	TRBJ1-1	AIRLAGGMNTEAF
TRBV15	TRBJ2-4	ATSRPEGQGLLAKNIQY
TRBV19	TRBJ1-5	ASSQSGWLSNQPQH
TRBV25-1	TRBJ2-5	ASSVILAGGETQY
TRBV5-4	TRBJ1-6	ASSSAVDTTLH
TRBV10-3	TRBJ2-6	AISTGGLTGANVLT
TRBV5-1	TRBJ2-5	ASSSVGLPGETQY
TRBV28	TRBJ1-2	ASSSGTGRNGYT
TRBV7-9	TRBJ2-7	ASSPAPGRGPNYEQY
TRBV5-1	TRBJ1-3	ASSLGQASGNTIY
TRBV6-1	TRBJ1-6	ASSEIGRGGPLH
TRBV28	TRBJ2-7	ASSLTSTRGEQY
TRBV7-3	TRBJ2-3	ASSLSLPTDTQY
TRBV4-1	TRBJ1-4	ASSHGGRAARKLF
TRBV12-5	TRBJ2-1	ASGPSGGEANEQF
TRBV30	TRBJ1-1	AWTEVNTEAF
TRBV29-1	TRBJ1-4	SVGGGADNEKLF
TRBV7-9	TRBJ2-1	ASSQQGNEQF
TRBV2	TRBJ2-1	ASQAGGLNEQF
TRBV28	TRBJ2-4	ASSSVYRAKNIQY
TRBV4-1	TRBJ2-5	ASSQDRAGGRETQY
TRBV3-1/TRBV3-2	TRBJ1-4	ASSQGPREKLF
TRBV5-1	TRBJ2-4	ASSLGLAGARDIQY
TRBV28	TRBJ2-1	ASSSTGTGDEQF
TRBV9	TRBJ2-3	ASSVDRRGGGTDTQY
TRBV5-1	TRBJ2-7	ASSFGTGGVEQY
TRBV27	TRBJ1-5	ASRAGSQPQH
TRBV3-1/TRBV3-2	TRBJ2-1	ASSQEGQGYDEQF
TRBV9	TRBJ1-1	ASSPLGLSNTEAF
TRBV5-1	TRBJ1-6	ASSSLDSFYNSPLH
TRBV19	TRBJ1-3	ASFITGRASGNTIY
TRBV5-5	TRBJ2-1	ASSIVRGGYNEQF
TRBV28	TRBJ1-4	ASSLVAGSNEKLF